This T cell receptor (beta chain) was identified in a study of cytomegalovirus exposure and HLA in healthy donors. The wider study: Sequencing of 150 million to 200 million T cells in an earlier analysis found 90 million to 120 million unique TCR beta sequences.

This clone was found a few times. All the people who gave samples were healthy bone marrow donors. The primer mix had 60 Vbeta and 13 Jbeta primers. Generated by immunoSEQ multiplex PCR, the TCRdb table keeps only in-frame clones and is missing some. The sample holds roughly 100,000 clones, more than 65% seen once. The material sequenced was PBMCs. The receptor was derived from a woman aged 50 to 60 in good health and CMV-seropositive.

CDR3 sequence: CASQRESGGELFF. CDR3 sequence (DNA): TGTGCCAGCCAAAGGGAGTCGGGCGGGGAGCTGTTTTTT. The V call is TRBV6-4, the J call TRBJ2-2; perhaps TRBD2 as D (5 bases). The V end lost 8 bases, the J end lost 7 bases, and 14 bases lay between the germline ends. The CDR3 is made up of 13 amino acids. The germline V gene has CDR1 MRHNA and CDR2 SNTAGT.